This T cell receptor (beta chain) comes out of a study of cytomegalovirus exposure and HLA in healthy donors. Across the whole study: Earlier, about 179 million T cells were analyzed, and some 120 million unique TCR beta sequences were found among them. Whole-study findings and limits: Analyzed later, association rates of TCRs varied across HLA loci, with DRB1 most and HLA-C fewest.

This clone came up a few times. The antigen is unknown. The PCR employed 60 Vbeta primers together with 13 Jbeta primers. Generated by immunoSEQ multiplex PCR, the TCRdb table keeps only in-frame clones and is missing some. The top ten clones hold around 7.4% of a sample with 90,000 to 120,000 clones, 60% to 75% of them seen once. The CDR3 has 14 residues. Losses at the gene ends were 5 bases for V and 4 bases for J; bases not matched to a gene: 7. Germline V gene data show CDR1 as KGHSH and CDR2 as LQKENI. The rearrangement joins TRBV18 to TRBJ1-1, with 7 bases identical to TRBD1. The material sequenced was PBMCs. The clonotype originates from a man aged 25 to 45 in good health and CMV-seronegative. The CDR3 DNA reads as TGTGCCAGCTCATCAGACAGGGACTTCACTGAAGCTTTCTTT. It yields the protein CASSSDRDFTEAFF. The entire variable domain, with the rest obtained from reference TRBV18 and TRBJ1-1, is as follows: NAGVMQNPRHLVRRRGQEARLRCSPMKGHSHVYWYRQLPEEGLKFMVYLQKENIIDESGMPKERFSAEFPKEGPSILRIQQVVRGDSAAYFCASSSDRDFTEAFFGQGTRLTVV.